This is a list of T cell receptor beta chains from one sample in a study of OX40 agonist ivuxolimab in advanced cancers. Here immunoSEQ multiplex PCR was the method, and the copy in TCRdb shows in-frame clones only, minus some. The table shows about 77,000 clones, with more than 75% occurring only once. The material was CD4+ or CD8+ T cells sorted from blood, obtained in a trial of the OX40 agonist ivuxolimab. Receptor source: an adult with an advanced solid tumor such as melanoma, head and neck, liver or kidney cancer. Both conserved end residues are part of each CDR3. A D gene is named only where the DNA matches it firmly. The listing skips clone size in some rows; elsewhere it reads once, few, many or a size class.

TRBV14	TRBJ2-3	-	TRBD2	CASSQSSGSTDTQYF	TGTGCCAGCAGCCAATCTAGCGGGAGTACAGATACGCAGTATTTT
TRBV18	TRBJ2-3	-	TRBD2	CASSPQSPSGITDTQYF	TGTGCCAGCTCACCCCAATCGCCTAGCGGGATCACAGATACGCAGTATTTT
TRBV7-2	TRBJ2-3	-	-	CASSLGGFTDTQYF	TGTGCCAGCAGCTTAGGGGGGTTCACAGATACGCAGTATTTT
TRBV4-1	TRBJ1-4	-	-	CASSQGASGGGEKLFF	TGCGCCAGCAGCCAAGGTGCCTCGGGAGGGGGGGAAAAACTGTTTTTT
TRBV6-5	TRBJ1-4	-	-	CASGLPGQLFF	TGTGCCAGCGGCCTACCGGGCCAACTGTTTTTT
TRBV5-1	TRBJ2-2	-	TRBD2	CASSWGLASGRSPDTGELFF	TGCGCCAGCAGCTGGGGGTTGGCGAGCGGGAGGTCTCCGGACACCGGGGAGCTGTTTTTT
TRBV9	TRBJ2-7	-	-	CASSVAASYEQYF	TGTGCCAGCAGCGTAGCGGCTTCCTACGAGCAGTACTTC
TRBV6-1	TRBJ1-2	-	-	CASSEGRGRRANYGYTF	TGTGCCAGCAGCGAAGGCCGGGGGCGTCGAGCTAACTATGGCTACACCTTC
TRBV29-1	TRBJ1-4	-	TRBD1	CSVVPTGAMSKDGKLFF	TGCAGCGTTGTACCCACAGGGGCGATGAGTAAGGATGGAAAACTGTTTTTT
TRBV11-2	TRBJ1-1	few	-	CASSPSRDTEAFF	TGTGCCAGCAGCCCGAGCCGGGACACTGAAGCTTTCTTT
TRBV7-2	TRBJ2-1	once	TRBD2	CASSLLTSGNNEQFF	TGTGCCAGCAGCTTATTAACTAGCGGGAACAATGAGCAGTTCTTC
TRBV4-3	TRBJ1-1	-	-	CASSREGDLNTEAFF	TGCGCCAGCAGCCGCGAGGGGGACTTGAACACTGAAGCTTTCTTT
TRBV28	TRBJ2-4	few	-	CASSVGGRNIQYF	TGTGCCAGCAGTGTTGGGGGGAGAAACATTCAGTACTTC
TRBV12-5	TRBJ1-2	-	-	CASGSPRQVEANYGYTF	TGTGCTAGTGGTTCTCCCCGACAGGTTGAAGCTAACTATGGCTACACCTTC
TRBV9	TRBJ1-1	-	-	CASSPRTTVEAFF	TGTGCCAGCAGCCCCCGGACTACCGTAGAAGCTTTCTTT
TRBV10-1	TRBJ1-3	-	-	CASSEASSSGNTIYF	TGCGCCAGCAGTGAGGCGTCGAGCTCTGGAAACACCATATATTTT
TRBV2	TRBJ1-1	-	-	CASSELSQSTEAFF	TGTGCCAGCAGTGAATTGTCGCAGAGTACTGAAGCTTTCTTT
TRBV28	TRBJ2-5	-	-	CASTEGAMYQETQYF	TGTGCCAGCACGGAGGGGGCCATGTACCAAGAGACCCAGTACTTC
TRBV2	TRBJ2-2	-	TRBD2	CASSGARTSGGAFTGELFF	TGTGCCAGCAGTGGCGCTAGGACTAGCGGGGGAGCCTTCACCGGGGAGCTGTTTTTT
TRBV11-2	TRBJ2-5	-	-	CASSYQRASQETQYF	TGTGCCAGCAGCTACCAGAGGGCATCTCAAGAGACCCAGTACTTC